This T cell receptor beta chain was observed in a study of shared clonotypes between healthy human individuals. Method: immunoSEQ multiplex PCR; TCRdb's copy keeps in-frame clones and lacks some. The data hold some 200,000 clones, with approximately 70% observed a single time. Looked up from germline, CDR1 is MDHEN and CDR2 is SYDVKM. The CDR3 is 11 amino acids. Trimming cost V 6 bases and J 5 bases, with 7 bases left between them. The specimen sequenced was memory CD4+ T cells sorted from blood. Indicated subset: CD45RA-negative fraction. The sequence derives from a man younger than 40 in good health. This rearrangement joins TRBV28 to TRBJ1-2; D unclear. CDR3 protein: CASSSAYGYTF. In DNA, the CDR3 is TGTGCCAGCAGCTCGGCATATGGCTACACCTTC.